This T cell receptor beta chain was obtained from a study of identical twins. Whole-study findings and limits: Sharing of beta out-of-frame sequences by twins showed a weaker excess. Models came in too low on out-of-frame TCR alpha sharing in monozygotic twins.

As concerns this clonotype: Its target is unknown.

A universal primer site was created by template switching, with the cDNA bearing unique molecular identifiers. TCRdb recomputed calls from the 5' RACE reads with MiXCR, one row per CDR3 protein. The repertoire has just over 450,000 distinct CDR3 sequences, over 12% of them found once; the top ten carry around 0.52%. The CDR3 length is 16 residues. CDR1 is DFQATT and CDR2 is SNEGSKA in the germline V gene (reference sequence). With V trimmed by 6 bases and J by 3 bases, 17 bases remained unmatched. This same sample was also taken into another study, of yellow fever vaccine responses in identical twins.

Material for sequencing was CD4+ T cells sorted from blood. The receptor was isolated from a woman under 30 in good health. The J gene is TRBJ2-7, the V gene TRBV20-1, with 7 bases that match TRBD1. The CDR3 spells CSATGTDYTAGYEQYF. In DNA, the CDR3 is TGCAGTGCCACCGGGACAGACTACACCGCCGGCTACGAGCAGTACTTC.